This T cell receptor beta chain derives from a study of neoadjuvant anti-PD-1 for oral cavity cancer. Overall study findings and caveats: PBMC Gini-index clonality exceeded responders' in non-responders post-nivolumab.

These newly diagnosed stage II-IVA oral cavity squamous cell carcinoma patients had no prior systemic or radiation treatment. This clone occurred a few times. Its antigen is not known. This CDR3 region has 14 residues. Trimming stripped 3 bases from V and 1 base from J, with 6 bases between. Germline V gene lookup returns CDR1 MNHEY and CDR2 SMNVEV (reference sequence). TCRdb's table, derived via immunoSEQ multiplex PCR, lists solely in-frame clones and lacks some. The sample has 60,000 to 75,000 clones, roughly three quarters seen once. The chain uses TRBV27 and TRBJ2-2, with D uncertain. The sequences come from PBMCs, collected before nivolumab (anti-PD-1) treatment. The sequence derives from a person between 35 and 79 years old with oral cavity squamous cell carcinoma. The CDR3 sequence is CASSFERNTGELFF. In DNA, the CDR3 is TGTGCCAGCAGTTTCGAGCGGAACACCGGGGAGCTGTTTTTT.